This T cell receptor beta chain was identified during a study of OX40 agonist ivuxolimab in advanced cancers. As for the study in general: Dose-escalation patients had hepatocellular carcinoma, melanoma, renal cell or head and neck cancer. Partial responses occurred in Three dose-escalation patients, one with hepatocellular carcinoma and two with cutaneous melanoma. Study-level results: It was not determined which antigens were specifically recognized by the peripheral T cells that had undergone clonal expansion.

TCRdb's copy holds only in-frame clones and misses some; the assay was immunoSEQ multiplex PCR. The sample comprises 65,000 to 90,000 clones, about 90% of which are singletons, and almost 8.5% rests with the top ten. To note about this clone: Its specificity is unknown.

The length of the CDR3 is 15 residues. Trimming took 2 bases from V and 6 from J, leaving 14 bases between them. CDR1 LGHNA and CDR2 YSLEER come from the germline V gene. The sequence was obtained from an adult with an advanced solid tumor such as melanoma, head and neck, liver or kidney cancer. Material: CD4+ or CD8+ T cells sorted from blood, obtained in a trial of the OX40 agonist ivuxolimab. V is TRBV4-3 and J is TRBJ1-5, with no clear D. The CDR3 sequence is CASSQLYHMAQPQHF. For the CDR3, the DNA is TGCGCCAGCAGCCAACTTTACCATATGGCTCAGCCCCAGCATTTT.